This T cell receptor beta chain was recorded in a study of cytomegalovirus exposure and HLA in healthy donors. Study-wide points: Cytomegalovirus association was assigned to approximately 160 TCR beta chains. A few CMV-associated chains proved CMV antigen-specific in vitro.

Some clones are missing from TCRdb's copy, which holds only in-frame ones; the method was immunoSEQ multiplex PCR. The sample includes 95,000 to 150,000 clones, more than 75% of them seen just once. Concerning this clone itself: Its antigen is still unknown.

Sample: PBMCs. The origin of this receptor is a woman aged 18 to 35 in good health and CMV-seropositive.

The CDR3 bases are TGTGCCAGCAGGTTCACAGGGAACACTGAAGCTTTCTTT. This sequence encodes CASRFTGNTEAFF. The chain joins TRBV5-6 to TRBJ1-1; possible D gene TRBD1, 5 bases. The germline V and J ends were trimmed by 5 bases and 1 base, with 9 bases remaining between them. Germline V lookup: CDR1 SGHDT, CDR2 YYEEEE. CDR3 size: 13 residues. The whole variable domain, filled in from reference TRBV5-6 and TRBJ1-1, reads DAGVTQSPTHLIKTRGQQVTLRCSPKSGHDTVSWYQQALGQGPQFIFQYYEEEERQRGNFPDRFSGHQFPNYSSELNVNALLLGDSALYLCASRFTGNTEAFFGQGTRLTVV.